Listed below are T cell receptor beta chains from one sample, sequenced in a study of T cells in Graves' hyperthyroidism and ophthalmopathy. From the multiplex PCR reads, TCRdb called clonotypes with MiXCR, one entry per CDR3 protein. This table holds under 650,000 distinct CDR3 sequences, roughly 16% found once. The specimen sequenced was blood. All receptors derive from a woman in her 30s with Graves' hyperthyroidism. Each CDR3 is given with its conserved first and last residue. The D gene is left open where the match is weak. The listing skips clone size in some rows; elsewhere it reads once, few, many or a size class.

>-|TRBV18|-|TRBJ2-1
TGTGCCAGCTCACCAGGAGGGGGCGCATACAATGAGCAGTTCTTC
CASSPGGGAYNEQFF
>many|TRBV24-1|-|TRBJ1-2
TGTGCCACCAGCCACAGGGAATGGGATGGCTACACCTTC
CATSHREWDGYTF
>-|TRBV5-1|TRBD2|TRBJ2-3
TGCGCCAGTACAGCGGGAGTGGGCGCAGATACGCAGTATTTT
CASTAGVGADTQYF
>many|TRBV5-1|-|TRBJ2-7
TGCGCCAGCAGCTTGGTAGGCGACTCCTACGAGCAGTACTTC
CASSLVGDSYEQYF
>many|TRBV5-1|-|TRBJ1-1
TGCGCCAGCGCGACCGCTGGAGGAGGTGAAGCTTTCTTT
CASATAGGGEAFF
>many|TRBV12-3/TRBV12-4|-|TRBJ1-1
TGTGCCAGCAGCCGAACAGGGATTGAAGCTTTCTTT
CASSRTGIEAFF
>many|TRBV2|-|TRBJ2-1
TGTGCCAGCATACGGTGGGTCCGGATCGCAGGGGAGCAGTTCTTC
CASIRWVRIAGEQFF
>many|TRBV12-3/TRBV12-4|-|TRBJ2-3
TGTGCCAGCAGCGACTTTAAGGGGAATAACGCAGATACGCAGTATTTT
CASSDFKGNNADTQYF
>many|TRBV30|-|TRBJ1-6
TGTGCCTGGAGTGAAACCGACGGATCACCCCTCCACTTT
CAWSETDGSPLHF
>-|TRBV28|TRBD1|TRBJ2-7
TGTGCCAGCAATACCGCCGGGACAGGGGGATACGAGCAGTACTTC
CASNTAGTGGYEQYF
>many|TRBV30|-|TRBJ2-7
TGTGCCTGGAGTCCAGGACAGTCCTACGAGCAGTACTTC
CAWSPGQSYEQYF
>many|TRBV28|TRBD1|TRBJ2-7
TGTGCCAGCAGTCATACCGGGACAGGACACTACGAGCAGTACTTC
CASSHTGTGHYEQYF